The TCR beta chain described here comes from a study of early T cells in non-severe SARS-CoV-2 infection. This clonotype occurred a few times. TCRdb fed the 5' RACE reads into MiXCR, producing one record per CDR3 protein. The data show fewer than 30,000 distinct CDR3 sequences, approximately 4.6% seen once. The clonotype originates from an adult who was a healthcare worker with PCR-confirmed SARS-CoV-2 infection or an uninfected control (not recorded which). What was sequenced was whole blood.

For the CDR3, the DNA is TGTGCCAGCAGCTTGGATCAGGCATCTGGGGCCAACGTCCTGACTTTC. Translated: CASSLDQASGANVLTF. The V gene is TRBV5-4, the J gene TRBJ2-6, with D hard to call. CDR1 SGHNT and CDR2 YYREEE come from the germline V gene (reference sequence). This CDR3 has 16 amino acids. Deletions cut 0 bases from V and 1 base from J, with 8 bases between.